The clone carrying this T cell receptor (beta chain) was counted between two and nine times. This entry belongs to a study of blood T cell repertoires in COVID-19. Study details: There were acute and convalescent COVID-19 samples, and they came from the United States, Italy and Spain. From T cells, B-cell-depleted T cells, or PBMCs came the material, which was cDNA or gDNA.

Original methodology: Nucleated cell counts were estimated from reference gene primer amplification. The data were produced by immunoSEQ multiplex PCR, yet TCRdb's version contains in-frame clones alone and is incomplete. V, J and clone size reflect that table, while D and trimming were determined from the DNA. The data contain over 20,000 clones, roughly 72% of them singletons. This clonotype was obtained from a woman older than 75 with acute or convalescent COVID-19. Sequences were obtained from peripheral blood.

CDR3 DNA sequence: TGTGCCAGCTCCGTAACAGGGAGTAACACTGAAGCTTTCTTT. Translated: CASSVTGSNTEAFF. This chain connects TRBV18 to TRBJ1-1; D is perhaps TRBD1 (6 bases). The ends were cut back, 6 bases at V and 2 bases at J, with 13 bases in the middle. This CDR3 comprises 14 residues. Looked up from germline, CDR1 is KGHSH and CDR2 is LQKENI.